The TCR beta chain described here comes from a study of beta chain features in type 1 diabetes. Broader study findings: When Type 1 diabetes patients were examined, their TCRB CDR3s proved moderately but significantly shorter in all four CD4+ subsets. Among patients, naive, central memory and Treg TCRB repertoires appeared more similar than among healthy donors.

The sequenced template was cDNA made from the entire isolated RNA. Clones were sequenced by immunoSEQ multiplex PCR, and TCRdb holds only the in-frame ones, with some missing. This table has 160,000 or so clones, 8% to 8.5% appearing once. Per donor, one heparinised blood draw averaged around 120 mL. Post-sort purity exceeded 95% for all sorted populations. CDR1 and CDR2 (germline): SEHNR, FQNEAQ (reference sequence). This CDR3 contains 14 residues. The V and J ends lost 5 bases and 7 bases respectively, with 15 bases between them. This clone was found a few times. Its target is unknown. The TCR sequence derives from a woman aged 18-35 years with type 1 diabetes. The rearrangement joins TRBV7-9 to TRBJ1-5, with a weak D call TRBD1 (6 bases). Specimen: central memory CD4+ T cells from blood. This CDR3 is CASSRSSGEQPQHF. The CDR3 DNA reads TGTGCCAGCAGCCGATCGTCAGGGGAGCAGCCCCAGCATTTT.